This T cell receptor (beta chain) is from a study of early T cells in non-severe SARS-CoV-2 infection. Findings and limits, study-wide: Matching results from VDJdb favored anti-spike CD8 responses, leaving private and CD4 specificities undetected.

Each cDNA molecule carried a unique molecular identifier. TCRdb processed the 5' RACE reads anew with MiXCR; each CDR3 protein has one entry. Of more than 70,000 distinct CDR3 sequences in the sample, about 12% were seen once. Notes on this clonotype: What it binds is unknown.

Germline V gives CDR1 SEHNR, CDR2 FQNEAQ (reference sequence). The CDR3 extends over 15 amino acids. V was cut by 2 bases and J by 6 bases, with 16 bases left in between. The chain uses TRBV7-9 and TRBJ1-1; a possible D gene is TRBD1 (6 bases). The sample comprised whole blood. The clonotype originates from an adult who was a healthcare worker with PCR-confirmed SARS-CoV-2 infection or an uninfected control (not recorded which). The CDR3 DNA sequence: TGTGCCAGCAGCTTACAGGTCGGGGGGCTCGCTGAAGCTTTCTTT. Residues: CASSLQVGGLAEAFF.